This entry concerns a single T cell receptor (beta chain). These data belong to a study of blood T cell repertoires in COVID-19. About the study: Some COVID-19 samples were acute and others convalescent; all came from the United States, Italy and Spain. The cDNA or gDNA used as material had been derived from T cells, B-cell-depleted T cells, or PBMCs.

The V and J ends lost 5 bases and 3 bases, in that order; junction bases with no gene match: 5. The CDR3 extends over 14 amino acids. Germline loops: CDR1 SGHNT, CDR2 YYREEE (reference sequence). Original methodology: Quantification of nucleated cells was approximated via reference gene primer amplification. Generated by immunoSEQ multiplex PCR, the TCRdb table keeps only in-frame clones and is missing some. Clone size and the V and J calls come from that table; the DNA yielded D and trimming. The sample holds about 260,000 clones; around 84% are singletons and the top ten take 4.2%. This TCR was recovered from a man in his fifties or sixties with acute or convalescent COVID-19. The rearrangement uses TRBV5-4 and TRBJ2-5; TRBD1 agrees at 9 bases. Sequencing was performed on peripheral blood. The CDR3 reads CASSDTGGEETQYF. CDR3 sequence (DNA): TGTGCCAGCAGTGATACAGGGGGCGAAGAGACCCAGTACTTC.